The entry below describes one T cell receptor (beta chain). Its target is unknown. Splitting the CD4+ cells yielded a CD45RA+ naive subset and a CD45RA-negative memory subset. The data were obtained in a study of shared clonotypes between healthy human individuals. Study-level points and caveats: When compared with the clonotypes that were shared by all four sorted-subset donors, the non-shared clonotypes turned out to have lower generation probabilities. The donor pool, a small one, limited the genetic and exposure-history diversity represented.

The method was immunoSEQ multiplex PCR; TCRdb's version includes in-frame clones alone and lacks a portion of them. The table has about 980,000 clones, roughly 72% seen once. This CDR3 spans 16 amino acids. Germline CDR1 and CDR2: MNHEY and SMNVEV (reference sequence). V lost 4 bases to trimming and J lost 0 bases, with 13 bases between them. The sample taken for sequencing was memory CD4+ T cells sorted from blood. The subset denotes: CD45RA-negative fraction. This TCR derives from a man between 18 and 35 years old in good health. The rearrangement uses TRBV27 and TRBJ2-1, with a tentative D call TRBD2 (6 bases). The CDR3 sequence: CASSSSARSSYNEQFF. DNA for the CDR3: TGTGCCAGCAGTTCTAGCGCCCGTAGCTCCTACAATGAGCAGTTCTTC.